This entry is about one T cell receptor (beta chain). The antigen is not known. The genomic DNA of each subset was split evenly across several immunoSEQ plates. The repertoire was sequenced with immunoSEQ multiplex PCR; TCRdb's copy has only in-frame clones and lacks some. The sample shows 550,000 to 850,000 clones, 72% of them seen only once. The CDR3 runs 15 residues. Per germline, CDR1 MGHDK and CDR2 SYGVNS. Trimming removed 3 bases from V and 0 bases from J, with 12 bases in between. These data originate in a study of shared clonotypes between healthy human individuals. A CD45RA+ naive subset and a CD45RA-negative memory subset were split from CD4+ cells. Overall study results and limits: What naive subsets generally showed was a larger estimated richness than memory subsets showed. Shared clonotypes: about 5% naive CD4, roughly 4% naive CD8, about 2.2% memory CD4, approximately 0.41% memory CD8.

This TCR derives from a woman aged 25-40 years in good health. The material sequenced was memory CD4+ T cells sorted from blood. Subset described: CD45RA-negative fraction. The genes are TRBV25-1 and TRBJ2-7, with D maybe TRBD2 (6 bases). The CDR3 DNA sequence: TGTGCCAGCAGTGAGAGTAGCGGATTCTCCTACGAGCAGTACTTC. This translates into CASSESSGFSYEQYF.